This TCR beta chain was documented in a study of T cells in Graves' hyperthyroidism and ophthalmopathy. The source material, RNA transcripts, was used to amplify TCR beta CDR3 regions. During a first-round RT-PCR of the TCR CDR3, the HTBI primer set was used. Each CDR3 protein is one row after TCRdb ran MiXCR on the multiplex PCR reads. The table lists a few hundred thousand distinct CDR3 sequences, about 45% of them singletons. The definition of stable Graves' hyperthyroidism was no ophthalmopathy progression within 18 months. This clonotype showed up just a few times. The CDR3 covers 16 residues. Germline lookup yields CDR1 LGHNA and CDR2 YSLEER. V dropped 1 base and J dropped 2 bases, with 13 bases sitting between them.

The TCR comes from a woman younger than 30 with Graves' hyperthyroidism. The genes are TRBV4-3 and TRBJ2-3; D ambiguous. Input material: peripheral blood or thyroid tissue (not recorded which). CDR3 sequence reads: CASSQVNLVATDTQYF. For the CDR3, the DNA is TGCGCCAGCAGCCAAGTAAACCTAGTCGCCACAGATACGCAGTATTTT.